This T cell receptor beta chain was documented in a study of shared clonotypes between healthy human individuals. The CDR3 runs 14 residues. The germline gives CDR1 KGHSH, CDR2 LQKENI. Trimming left V 3 bases short and J 6 bases short, with 11 bases between. The protocol was immunoSEQ multiplex PCR, while the TCRdb copy is restricted to in-frame clones and leaves out a portion. The sample holds about 2.3 million clones; 85% to 95% are singletons and the top ten take around 0.4%. This clone was counted a single time. The sample comprised naive CD4+ T cells from PBMCs. As for subset: CD45RA+ positively selected. The clonotype was recovered from a man between 18 and 29 years old in good health. Some clones in this sample may be carry-over from other donors' samples. This chain connects TRBV18 to TRBJ2-2; D gene unclear. The chain's CDR3 is CASSPLAGPGELFF. CDR3 in DNA: TGTGCCAGCTCACCTTTGGCAGGTCCCGGGGAGCTGTTTTTT.